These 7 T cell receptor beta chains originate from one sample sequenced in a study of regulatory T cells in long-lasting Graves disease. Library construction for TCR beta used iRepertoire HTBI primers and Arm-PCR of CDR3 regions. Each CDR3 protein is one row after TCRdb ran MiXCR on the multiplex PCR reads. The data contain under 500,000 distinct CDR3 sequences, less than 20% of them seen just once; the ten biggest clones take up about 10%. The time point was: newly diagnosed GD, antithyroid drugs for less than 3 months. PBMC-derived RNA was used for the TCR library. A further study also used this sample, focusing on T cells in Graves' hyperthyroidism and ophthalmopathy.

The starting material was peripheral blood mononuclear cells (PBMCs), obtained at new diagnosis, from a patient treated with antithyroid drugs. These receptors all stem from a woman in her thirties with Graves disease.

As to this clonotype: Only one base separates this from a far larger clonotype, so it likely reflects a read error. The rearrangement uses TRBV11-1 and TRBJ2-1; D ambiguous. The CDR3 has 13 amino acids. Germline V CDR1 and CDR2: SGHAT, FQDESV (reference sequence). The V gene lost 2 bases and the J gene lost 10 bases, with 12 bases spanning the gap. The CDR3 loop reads CASSLLRTNEQFF. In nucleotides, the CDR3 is TGTGCCAGCAGCTTACTCAGGACCAACGAGCAGTTCTTC.

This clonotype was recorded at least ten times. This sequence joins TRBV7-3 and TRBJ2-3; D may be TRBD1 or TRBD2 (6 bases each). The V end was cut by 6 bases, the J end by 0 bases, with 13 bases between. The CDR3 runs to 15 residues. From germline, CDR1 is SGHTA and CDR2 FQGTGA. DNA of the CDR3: TGTGCCAGCAGTAAGATGGGGGGCAGCACAGATACGCAGTATTTT. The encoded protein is CASSKMGGSTDTQYF. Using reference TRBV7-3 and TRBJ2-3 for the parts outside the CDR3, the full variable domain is GAGVSQTPSNKVTEKGKYVELRCDPISGHTALYWYRQSLGQGPEFLIYFQGTGAADDSGLPNDRFFAVRPEGSVSTLKIQRTERGDSAVYLCASSKMGGSTDTQYFGPGTRLTVL.

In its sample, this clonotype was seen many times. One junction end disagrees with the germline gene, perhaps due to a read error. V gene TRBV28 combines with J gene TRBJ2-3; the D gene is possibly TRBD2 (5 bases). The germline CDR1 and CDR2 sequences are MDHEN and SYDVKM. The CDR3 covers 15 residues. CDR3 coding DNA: TGTGCCAGCAGTTTAGCGACCGCTAGCAGAGATACGCAGTATTTT. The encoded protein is CASSLATASRDTQYF. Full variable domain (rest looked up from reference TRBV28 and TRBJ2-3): DVKVTQSSRYLVKRTGEKVFLECVQDMDHENMFWYRQDPGLGLRLIYFSYDVKMKEKGDIPEGYSVSREKKERFSLILESASTNQTSMYLCASSLATASRDTQYFGPGTRLTVL.

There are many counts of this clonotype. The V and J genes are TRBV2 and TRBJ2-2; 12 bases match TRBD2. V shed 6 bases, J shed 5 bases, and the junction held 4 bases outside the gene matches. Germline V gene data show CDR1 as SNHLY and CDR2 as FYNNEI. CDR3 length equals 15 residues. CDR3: CASRIGTSGTGELFF. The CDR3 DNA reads TGTGCCAGCAGAATCGGGACTAGCGGGACCGGGGAGCTGTTTTTT.

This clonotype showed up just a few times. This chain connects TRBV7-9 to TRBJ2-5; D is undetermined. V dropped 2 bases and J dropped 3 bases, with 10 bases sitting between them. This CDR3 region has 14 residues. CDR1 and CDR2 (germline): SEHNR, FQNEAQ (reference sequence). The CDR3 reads CASSLKSAKETQYF. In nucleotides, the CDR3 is TGTGCCAGCAGCTTAAAGTCCGCGAAAGAGACCCAGTACTTC.

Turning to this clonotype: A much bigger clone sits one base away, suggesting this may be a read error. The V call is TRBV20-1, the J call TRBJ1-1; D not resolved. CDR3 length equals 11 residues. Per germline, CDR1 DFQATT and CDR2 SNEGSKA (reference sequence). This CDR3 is CGETWGAEAFF. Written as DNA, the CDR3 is TGCGGTGAAACCTGGGGTGCTGAAGCTTTCTTT.

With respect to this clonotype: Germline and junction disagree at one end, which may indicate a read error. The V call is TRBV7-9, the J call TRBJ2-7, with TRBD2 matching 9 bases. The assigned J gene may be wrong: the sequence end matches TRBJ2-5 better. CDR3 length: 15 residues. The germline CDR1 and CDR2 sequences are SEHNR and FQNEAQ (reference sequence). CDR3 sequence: CASILDRLAEETQYF. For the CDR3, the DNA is TGTGCCAGCATCTTAGATAGACTAGCGGAAGAGACCCAGTACTTC.